Described below is a single TCR beta chain sequence and its context. Its antigen remains unknown. This specimen belongs to a study of shared clonotypes between healthy human individuals. Study observations and caveats: Enrolling few donors narrowed the genetic and exposure-history diversity that was represented.

Clones were read by immunoSEQ multiplex PCR, and TCRdb kept only the in-frame ones, dropping some. The sample includes roughly 570,000 clones, nearly 98% seen only once; the top ten take roughly 0.29%. CD45RO-negative, CCR7-selected cells formed the naive CD8 fraction, which excluded terminally differentiated effector memory CD45RA+ cells. The sequenced sample consisted of naive CD8+ T cells sorted from blood. This clonotype was sampled from a man in his thirties or forties in good health.

This CDR3 reads CASSPGGQGLWKQYF. DNA of the CDR3: TGTGCCAGCAGCCCGGGAGGACAGGGGTTGTGGAAGCAGTACTTC. The genes are TRBV7-9 and TRBJ2-7, with 9 bases that match TRBD1. V was pared by 5 bases and J by 8 bases, with 13 bases of the junction left unmatched. The CDR3 loop spans 15 amino acids. Germline lookup yields CDR1 SEHNR and CDR2 FQNEAQ (reference sequence).